These 5 T cell receptor beta chains were all obtained from the same sample, sequenced in a study of blood T cells in healthy people across ages. With a J-beta primer mix and a sample-barcoded 5' primer, a second PCR ran about 7 to 12 cycles. TCRdb re-called the 5' RACE reads through MiXCR, storing one row per CDR3 protein. The profile covers fewer than 700,000 distinct CDR3 sequences, with around 38% appearing a single time and approximately 31% taken by the ten largest. Specimen: blood. The receptors come from a man older than 75 in good health.

V gene TRBV6-6 combines with J gene TRBJ1-2; 7 nucleotides agree with TRBD1. From germline, CDR1 is MNHNY and CDR2 SVGAGI (reference sequence). J was trimmed by 1 base and V by 2 bases; bases with no gene match: 4. The CDR3 is made up of 15 amino acids. The CDR3 nucleotides are TGTGCCAGCAGTTACCCGGGACAGAGTAACTATGGCTACACCTTC. Encoded protein: CASSYPGQSNYGYTF.

This clonotype was seen more than once but under ten times. In DNA, the CDR3 is TGCAGTGCTAGAAGGGTCTCAGCTGATTATAATTCACCCCTCCACTTT. It specifies CSARRVSADYNSPLHF. The V call is TRBV20-1, the J call TRBJ1-6; D unresolved. The V end was cut by 2 bases, the J end by 4 bases, with 15 bases between. Germline V gene lookup returns CDR1 DFQATT and CDR2 SNEGSKA (reference sequence). This CDR3 is 16 amino acids long.

The rearrangement joins TRBV7-9 to TRBJ2-5, with D possibly matching TRBD2 (6 bases). There are 14 residues in the CDR3. Looked up from germline, CDR1 is SEHNR and CDR2 is FQNEAQ (reference sequence). Trimming left V 5 bases short and J 1 base short, with 11 bases between. CDR3 sequence (DNA): TGTGCCAGCAGCCCCAGCGGGTCCCAAGAGACCCAGTACTTC. Its protein is CASSPSGSQETQYF.

This clonotype was observed a few times. The rearrangement links TRBV29-1 to TRBJ2-7, with TRBD1 matching over 9 bases. The CDR3 consists of 13 residues. Germline assignment: CDR1 SQVTM and CDR2 ANQGSEA. J lost 4 bases, V lost 3 bases, and 4 bases had no gene match. CDR3 bases: TGCAGCGTTGAGGACAGGGGTTCTTACGAGCAGTACTTC. This encodes CSVEDRGSYEQYF.

This clonotype was observed a handful of times. The J gene is TRBJ2-1, the V gene TRBV7-2; TRBD2 is a possible D gene (5 bases). Near its end, the DNA agrees better with TRBJ2-7, so the J call may be wrong. The CDR3 runs to 14 residues. Germline V gene lookup returns CDR1 SGHTA and CDR2 FQGNSA. Here the CDR3 DNA reads TGTGCCAGCAGCCCTGGGGAGTCCTACAATGAGCAGTACTTC. Translated, it gives CASSPGESYNEQYF.